This T cell receptor (beta chain) was sequenced during a study of blood T cell repertoires in COVID-19. Study summary: PBMCs, B-cell-depleted T cells, or T cells were the source of the cDNA or gDNA that made up the material.

V dropped 4 bases and J dropped 7; count of bases not matched to a gene: 13. The CDR3 length is 17 residues. Germline V gene sequence: CDR1 LNHDA, CDR2 SQIVND (reference sequence). Original processing methods: The authors estimated nucleated cell counts from reference gene primer amplification. Produced via immunoSEQ multiplex PCR; TCRdb's table is partial and in-frame only. The DNA gave D and trimming, while V, J and clone size come from that table. The profile shows around 75,000 clones, roughly 91% of them singletons. This clone has just one count. The sequenced material came from peripheral blood. The V and J genes are TRBV19 and TRBJ1-4, with 9 bases that match TRBD1. This clonotype was sampled from a human donor in a cohort sampled during active COVID-19. The CDR3 reads CASSTNMNRGLSEKLFF. The CDR3, as DNA: TGTGCCAGTAGTACCAACATGAACAGGGGGCTTAGTGAAAAACTGTTTTTT.